These 21 T cell receptor beta chains came from one sample sequenced in a study of blood T cell repertoires in COVID-19. Assay: immunoSEQ multiplex PCR; the TCRdb copy retains only in-frame clones and omits some. The data contain under 200,000 clones, roughly 82% of them singletons. The sequenced sample was PBMCs or T cells enriched from blood (not recorded which). The receptors were gathered from a woman in her fifties or sixties with acute COVID-19.

This clone was recorded only once. This rearrangement joins TRBV7-8 to TRBJ2-5; perhaps TRBD1 as D (5 bases). Per the germline V gene, CDR1 is SGHVS and CDR2 is FQNEAQ. V was clipped by 5 bases and J by 5 bases, with 6 bases between them. This CDR3 is 11 amino acids long. The CDR3 spells CASSPGETQYF. The CDR3 DNA sequence: TGTGCCAGCAGCCCAGGGGAGACCCAGTACTTC.

The V call is TRBV19, the J call TRBJ1-2, with D perhaps TRBD1 (6 bases). Per germline, CDR1 LNHDA and CDR2 SQIVND (reference sequence). V was trimmed by 6 bases and J by 2 bases, leaving 10 bases between them. The CDR3 consists of 13 residues. CDR3 nucleotide sequence: TGTGCCAGTAGCCGGACAGCCAACTATGGCTACACCTTC. Translating it yields CASSRTANYGYTF.

The chain carries TRBV7-9 and TRBJ1-4; D gene unclear. CDR1 is SEHNR, CDR2 FQNEAQ, per germline (reference sequence). The CDR3 totals 18 residues. The V and J ends lost 4 bases and 0 bases respectively, with 18 bases between them. CDR3 region: CASSSPGRSQATNEKLFF. The CDR3 DNA sequence: TGTGCCAGCAGCTCTCCTGGGCGTTCCCAGGCAACTAATGAAAAACTGTTTTTT.

This rearrangement joins TRBV2 to TRBJ2-3, with D tentatively TRBD1 (5 bases). The CDR3 sequence is 14 residues long. V lost 6 bases to trimming and J lost 0 bases, with 10 bases between them. In germline, CDR1 is SNHLY, CDR2 FYNNEI. This chain's CDR3 is CASSIRDSTDTQYF. The CDR3 bases are TGTGCCAGCAGCATCAGGGATAGCACAGATACGCAGTATTTT.

The rearrangement uses TRBV18 and TRBJ2-1, with D perhaps matching TRBD2 (6 bases). V was cut by 3 bases and J by 5 bases, with 8 bases left in between. This CDR3 is 13 amino acids long. Per germline, CDR1 KGHSH and CDR2 LQKENI. CDR3 DNA sequence: TGTGCCAGCTCACCCCAGCGGGACAATGAGCAGTTCTTC. Translation: CASSPQRDNEQFF. Drawing the rest from reference TRBV18 and TRBJ2-1, the complete variable domain is NAGVMQNPRHLVRRRGQEARLRCSPMKGHSHVYWYRQLPEEGLKFMVYLQKENIIDESGMPKERFSAEFPKEGPSILRIQQVVRGDSAAYFCASSPQRDNEQFFGPGTRLTVL.

The rearrangement links TRBV12-5 to TRBJ2-7; 12 bases map to TRBD1. The J segment lost 6 bases and the V segment lost 10 bases, leaving 7 bases of the junction unmatched. CDR3 size: 13 residues. The germline V gene has CDR1 LGHNT and CDR2 FRNRAP. The CDR3 here is CATSRDRGLEQYF. The CDR3 DNA is TGTGCTACCTCCAGGGACAGGGGGCTCGAGCAGTACTTC.

The chain couples TRBV6-5 to TRBJ2-7, with 7 nucleotides matching TRBD2. The V segment lost 0 bases and the J segment 13 bases; nucleotides outside the gene matches: 9. This CDR3 region has 13 residues. CDR1 is MNHEY and CDR2 is SVGAGI in the germline V gene. CDR3 region: CASSYSNSGGRYF. The CDR3 DNA reads TGTGCCAGCAGTTACTCGAATTCGGGGGGAAGATACTTC.

The V gene is TRBV21-1, the J gene TRBJ2-4; the table's TRBD1 call for D was not verified on the DNA. TRBV21-1 is labeled a pseudogene. The CDR3 has 18 residues. The CDR3 is CASSKQDGTGFAKNIQYF. The CDR3 region has the DNA TGTGCCAGCAGCAAACAAGACGGGACAGGGTTCGCCAAAAACATTCAGTACTTC.

This clone was found once. The chain links TRBV9 to TRBJ1-5, with D hard to call. The CDR3 covers 12 residues. The germline gives CDR1 SGDLS, CDR2 YYNGEE. V lost 3 bases, J lost 11 bases, and 12 bases lay in between. The CDR3 sequence: CASSGTHGAQHF. CDR3 nucleotide sequence: TGTGCCAGCAGCGGGACCCACGGGGCCCAGCATTTT.

This chain connects TRBV7-8 to TRBJ2-7, with a tentative D call TRBD2 (5 bases). The CDR3 spans 14 residues. The V and J ends lost 3 bases and 3 bases respectively, with 12 bases between them. Germline assignment: CDR1 SGHVS and CDR2 FQNEAQ. The DNA for the CDR3 is TGTGCCAGCAGCTTTGGGCGGGTCGTCTACGAGCAGTACTTC. Translating gives CASSFGRVVYEQYF. Full variable domain (rest looked up from reference TRBV7-8 and TRBJ2-7): GAGVSQSPRYKVAKRGQDVALRCDPISGHVSLFWYQQALGQGPEFLTYFQNEAQLDKSGLPSDRFFAERPEGSVSTLKIQRTQQEDSAVYLCASSFGRVVYEQYFGPGTRLTVT.

This clone was recorded only once. The chain combines TRBV28 with TRBJ2-3; D may be TRBD2 (7 bases). The CDR3 has 18 amino acids. The ends were cut back, 4 bases at V and 0 bases at J, with 20 bases in the middle. Germline values: CDR1 MDHEN, CDR2 SYDVKM. The CDR3 nucleotides read TGTGCCAGCAGTTCCCCCGGAGGGGGGGCTACTAGCACAGATACGCAGTATTTT. The encoded protein is CASSSPGGGATSTDTQYF. Full variable domain (remainder filled in from reference TRBV28 and TRBJ2-3): DVKVTQSSRYLVKRTGEKVFLECVQDMDHENMFWYRQDPGLGLRLIYFSYDVKMKEKGDIPEGYSVSREKKERFSLILESASTNQTSMYLCASSSPGGGATSTDTQYFGPGTRLTVL.

CDR3 in amino acids: CASSLARDKNIQYF. In DNA form, the CDR3 reads TGTGCCAGCAGCTTAGCCCGGGATAAAAACATTCAGTACTTC. This chain links TRBV7-8 with TRBJ2-4; D perhaps matches TRBD2 (5 bases). Germline CDR1 and CDR2: SGHVS and FQNEAQ. The length of the CDR3 is 14 residues. Trimming left V 0 bases short and J 4 bases short, with 7 bases between.

V usage is TRBV7-8 and J usage is TRBJ2-3, with 11 positions matching TRBD2. The J segment lost 4 bases and the V segment lost 8 bases, leaving 8 bases of the junction unmatched. The CDR3 is 15 residues long. Germline CDR1 and CDR2: SGHVS and FQNEAQ. In DNA form, the CDR3 reads TGTGCCAGCCGGACCTTAGCGGGGGGGGCAGATACGCAGTATTTT. This encodes CASRTLAGGADTQYF.

This chain links TRBV5-4 with TRBJ1-2; the D is unclear. V was clipped by 3 bases and J by 0 bases, with 12 bases between them. The CDR3 contains 15 residues. Germline CDR1 and CDR2: SGHNT and YYREEE (reference sequence). The CDR3, as DNA: TGTGCCAGCAGCTCACAAGGCGGAGCTAACTATGGCTACACCTTC. It specifies CASSSQGGANYGYTF.

This chain connects TRBV14 to TRBJ2-3, with D perhaps TRBD2 (5 bases). CDR3 length: 12 amino acids. Germline V gives CDR1 SGHDN, CDR2 FVKESK. The V gene lost 5 bases and the J gene lost 4 bases, with 7 bases spanning the gap. In nucleotides, the CDR3 is TGTGCCAGCAGCGCGGGCCCAGATACGCAGTATTTT. The encoded protein is CASSAGPDTQYF.

The genes are TRBV6-5 and TRBJ1-1; no clear D. The germline V gene has CDR1 MNHEY and CDR2 SVGAGI. The CDR3 is made up of 11 amino acids. The ends were cut back, 8 bases at V and 1 base at J, with 5 bases in the middle. CDR3 sequence reads: CASGQNTEAFF. In DNA form, the CDR3 reads TGTGCCAGCGGGCAGAACACTGAAGCTTTCTTT.

The V call is TRBV27, the J call TRBJ1-2, with TRBD1 as a possible D gene (5 bases). The CDR3 is 13 residues long. The germline CDR1 and CDR2 sequences are MNHEY and SMNVEV (reference sequence). V was trimmed by 3 bases and J by 8 bases, leaving 13 bases between them. CDR3 DNA: TGTGCCAGCAGTTTGGGGGGACGGAGGGGCTACACCTTC. Protein product: CASSLGGRRGYTF.

The rearrangement joins TRBV11-3 to TRBJ1-4; D unresolved. V lost 5 bases and J 0 bases, leaving 4 bases between the germline ends. Per the germline V gene, CDR1 is SGHNT and CDR2 is YENEEA. The CDR3 is 13 residues long. CDR3 residues: CASSATTNEKLFF. The DNA for the CDR3 is TGTGCCAGCAGCGCGACAACTAATGAAAAACTGTTTTTT.

The table lists this clone with a few counts. The rearrangement uses TRBV18 and TRBJ1-4, with D unclear. Germline V lookup: CDR1 KGHSH, CDR2 LQKENI. This CDR3 is built from 14 residues. The V gene lost 1 base and the J gene lost 8 bases, with 11 bases spanning the gap. DNA of the CDR3: TGTGCCAGCTCACCACGCCGAGGAGAGGAAAAACTGTTTTTT. Translating it yields CASSPRRGEEKLFF.

This chain links TRBV28 with TRBJ1-1; D may be TRBD1 (6 bases). The CDR3 runs to 16 residues. Trimming shortened V by 6 bases and J by 3 bases, and 20 bases separated the two germline ends. Germline assignment: CDR1 MDHEN and CDR2 SYDVKM. The CDR3 protein is CASRRAGVYRDTEAFF. The CDR3 DNA reads TGTGCCAGCAGGAGGGCAGGGGTTTATAGGGACACTGAAGCTTTCTTT.

The chain recombines TRBV18 with TRBJ2-7, with no clear D. V lost 6 bases to trimming and J lost 0 bases, with 15 bases between them. The V gene's germline CDR1 is KGHSH and CDR2 LQKENI. The CDR3 totals 15 residues. The CDR3 region is CASSPPGIPSYEQYF. The DNA of the CDR3 is TGTGCCAGCTCCCCGCCGGGTATTCCCTCCTACGAGCAGTACTTC. Based on the CDR3 plus reference TRBV18 and TRBJ2-7, the full variable domain is NAGVMQNPRHLVRRRGQEARLRCSPMKGHSHVYWYRQLPEEGLKFMVYLQKENIIDESGMPKERFSAEFPKEGPSILRIQQVVRGDSAAYFCASSPPGIPSYEQYFGPGTRLTVT.